A single sample is the source of the 3 T cell receptor beta chains below, sequenced in a study of untreated major depressive disorder. Using immunoSEQ multiplex PCR, the repertoire was profiled, and TCRdb retains in-frame clones only, with some absent. The profile shows about 20,000 clones, over 75% of them singletons. The sample consisted of CD4+ T cells from PBMCs. The receptors come from a woman in her twenties or thirties in good health.

The chain links TRBV2 to TRBJ1-5, with 7 bases identical to TRBD1. The J segment lost 7 bases and the V segment lost 6 bases, leaving 12 bases of the junction unmatched. The CDR3 extends over 15 amino acids. Germline loops: CDR1 SNHLY, CDR2 FYNNEI. CDR3 in DNA: TGTGCCAGCAGCCTCACAGGGGTCGGAGGGCAGCCCCAGCATTTT. The encoded protein is CASSLTGVGGQPQHF.

The chain employs TRBV7-2 and TRBJ1-2; D call uncertain. Trimming stripped 1 base from V and 1 base from J, with 7 bases between. Germline CDR1 and CDR2: SGHTA and FQGNSA. This CDR3 comprises 14 residues. The CDR3, as DNA: TGTGCCAGCAGCTTAGATTGGCGTAACTATGGCTACACCTTC. It yields the protein CASSLDWRNYGYTF.

This clone has only one observation. The chain has TRBV9 and TRBJ2-2; TRBD2 matches at 9 bases. The J segment lost 5 bases and the V segment lost 3 bases, leaving 11 bases of the junction unmatched. This CDR3 is 17 amino acids long. Germline CDR1 and CDR2: SGDLS and YYNGEE. As DNA, the CDR3 is TGTGCCAGCAGCGAAACCCTGGGGCTAGCGGGGACCGGGGAGCTGTTTTTT. Its translation is CASSETLGLAGTGELFF.